The 30 T cell receptor beta chains below come from one sample, sequenced in a study of Ad26.COV2.S vaccination and SARS-CoV-2 variants. Sequencing was performed with immunoSEQ multiplex PCR; in TCRdb, only in-frame clones are kept and a portion is missing. The table includes around 300,000 clones, about nine tenths detected once. Treatment: roughly 20 received Ad26.COV2.S at low or high dose, single or two shots; roughly 5 received placebo; per-sample allocation not given. Samples were taken on day 63 after the first vaccine or placebo injection. Source: peripheral blood, taken in a trial of Ad26.COV2.S vaccine versus placebo. The receptor set was obtained from a person between 18 and 65 years old who received the Ad26.COV2.S COVID-19 vaccine or a placebo.

This clone was recorded only once. The V gene is TRBV7-3, the J gene TRBJ2-1; the match to TRBD2 covers 13 bases. CDR3 size: 15 residues. V was pared by 5 bases and J by 5 bases, with 3 bases of the junction left unmatched. Looked up from germline, CDR1 is SGHTA and CDR2 is FQGTGA. CDR3: CASSTLAGGNNEQFF. The DNA of the CDR3 is TGTGCCAGCAGCACACTAGCGGGAGGGAACAATGAGCAGTTCTTC. Drawing the rest from reference TRBV7-3 and TRBJ2-1, the complete variable domain is GAGVSQTPSNKVTEKGKYVELRCDPISGHTALYWYRQSLGQGPEFLIYFQGTGAADDSGLPNDRFFAVRPEGSVSTLKIQRTERGDSAVYLCASSTLAGGNNEQFFGPGTRLTVL.

V gene TRBV30 combines with J gene TRBJ2-7; D is uncertain. The V end lost 2 bases, the J end lost 3 bases, and 11 bases lay between the germline ends. Per the germline V gene, CDR1 is GTSNPN and CDR2 is SVGIG (reference sequence). The CDR3 contains 13 residues. This chain's CDR3 is CAWSLPTVYEQYV. The CDR3 region has the DNA TGTGCCTGGAGTCTTCCCACCGTCTACGAGCAGTACGTC.

The chain uses TRBV3-1 (or the pseudogene TRBV3-2) and TRBJ1-6; possible D gene TRBD1, 5 bases. This CDR3 contains 13 residues. Germline-derived CDR1 and CDR2 are LGHDT and YNNKEL (reference sequence). V lost 1 base and J lost 10, with 8 bases in between. DNA of the CDR3: TGTGCCAGCAGCCAAGGAGAGGGGTCACCCCTCCACTTT. It specifies CASSQGEGSPLHF.

V and J are TRBV18 and TRBJ2-4; TRBD1 matches 7 bases. The germline CDR1 and CDR2 sequences are KGHSH and LQKENI. With 4 bases clipped from V and 5 bases from J, the junction kept 2 bases outside the gene matches. CDR3 length equals 13 residues. CDR3 sequence reads: CASSQGAQNIQYF. In DNA, the CDR3 is TGTGCCAGCTCACAGGGGGCCCAAAACATTCAGTACTTC. Based on the CDR3 plus reference TRBV18 and TRBJ2-4, the full variable domain is NAGVMQNPRHLVRRRGQEARLRCSPMKGHSHVYWYRQLPEEGLKFMVYLQKENIIDESGMPKERFSAEFPKEGPSILRIQQVVRGDSAAYFCASSQGAQNIQYFGAGTRLSVL.

The V gene is TRBV6-5, the J gene TRBJ2-3, with D uncertain. The CDR3 spans 16 residues. Germline V gives CDR1 MNHEY, CDR2 SVGAGI. With 0 bases removed from V and 2 bases from J, the gap between germline ends came to 12 bases. Here the CDR3 reads CASSYSSIGATDTQYF. The DNA of the CDR3 is TGTGCCAGCAGTTACTCTAGTATTGGCGCCACAGATACGCAGTATTTT.

V gene TRBV6-5 combines with J gene TRBJ1-1, with a weak D call TRBD1 (5 bases). Per germline, CDR1 MNHEY and CDR2 SVGAGI. Between the trimmed V and J ends, which lost 7 bases and 1 base, there was a span of 10 bases. The CDR3 has 13 residues. The CDR3 spells CASNSGPNTEAFF. CDR3 bases: TGTGCCAGCAACTCGGGGCCGAACACTGAAGCTTTCTTT.

The chain links TRBV11-2 to TRBJ2-3, with 8 bases lining up with TRBD1. The trim removed 10 bases at V and 1 base at J, leaving 4 bases unmatched. This CDR3 region has 13 residues. Germline values: CDR1 SGHAT, CDR2 FQNNGV. For the CDR3, the DNA is TGTGCCACCCAGGACAGGGGCACAGATACGCAGTATTTT. It codes for CATQDRGTDTQYF.

The rearrangement uses TRBV9 and TRBJ2-7; tentatively, D is TRBD1 (6 bases). Germline loops: CDR1 SGDLS, CDR2 YYNGEE. This CDR3 region has 15 residues. Trimming removed 0 bases from V and 0 bases from J, with 10 bases in between. CDR3: CASSVEVGASYEQYF. DNA for the CDR3: TGTGCCAGCAGCGTAGAGGTGGGGGCCTCCTACGAGCAGTACTTC.

CDR3 DNA sequence: TGTGCCAGCTCACGGGACACCTTGAACACTGAAGCTTTCTTT. It codes for CASSRDTLNTEAFF. The V gene is TRBV11-3, the J gene TRBJ1-1, with a possible D match to TRBD1 (6 bases). From germline, CDR1 is SGHNT and CDR2 YENEEA. Deletions cut 8 bases from V and 0 bases from J, with 13 bases between. The CDR3 sequence is 14 residues long.

The chain employs TRBV9 and TRBJ2-1, with 7 bases matching TRBD2. The CDR3 sequence is 17 residues long. Trimming removed 0 bases from V and 0 bases from J; junction bases left unmatched: 6. The germline V gene has CDR1 SGDLS and CDR2 YYNGEE. CDR3 DNA: TGTGCCAGCAGCGTAGTCGGGCGCGGGGGCTCCTACAATGAGCAGTTCTTC. It specifies CASSVVGRGGSYNEQFF. The full variable domain, rest sourced from reference TRBV9 and TRBJ2-1, is DSGVTQTPKHLITATGQRVTLRCSPRSGDLSVYWYQQSLDQGLQFLIQYYNGEERAKGNILERFSAQQFPDLHSELNLSSLELGDSALYFCASSVVGRGGSYNEQFFGPGTRLTVL.

The V call is TRBV6-5, the J call TRBJ1-1, with D uncertain. Per germline, CDR1 MNHEY and CDR2 SVGAGI. This CDR3 comprises 14 residues. The V and J ends lost 7 bases and 1 base respectively, with 13 bases between them. CDR3 coding DNA: TGTGCCAGCACTAGATTACCCGGGAACACTGAAGCTTTCTTT. Its translation: CASTRLPGNTEAFF.

This rearrangement joins TRBV19 to TRBJ1-3; D gene uncertain. In germline, CDR1 is LNHDA, CDR2 SQIVND (reference sequence). The CDR3 contains 12 residues. Trimming removed 3 bases from V and 3 bases from J, with 3 bases in between. The CDR3 protein is CASSIIGNTIYF. CDR3 coding DNA: TGTGCCAGTAGTATCATTGGAAACACCATATATTTT.

This chain connects TRBV12-5 to TRBJ1-2; weak D call: TRBD1 (6 bases). With 1 base removed from V and 8 bases from J, the gap between germline ends came to 14 bases. In germline, CDR1 is LGHNT, CDR2 FRNRAP. CDR3 length: 14 residues. CDR3 DNA sequence: TGTGCTAGTGGTTTGGGTACAGGGTTGGGCGGCTACACCTTC. Protein product: CASGLGTGLGGYTF.

The rearrangement joins TRBV7-2 to TRBJ2-2; no clear D. This CDR3 is 14 amino acids long. CDR1 is SGHTA, CDR2 FQGNSA, per germline. The V end lost 10 bases, the J end lost 3 bases, and 15 bases lay between the germline ends. CDR3 DNA: TGTGCCACGTCCCCCGTTTCGTACACCGGGGAGCTGTTTTTT. Translating it yields CATSPVSYTGELFF.

The chain links TRBV28 to TRBJ2-7; 7 positions match TRBD1. The CDR3 has 12 amino acids. Germline-derived CDR1 and CDR2 are MDHEN and SYDVKM. Trimming at V came to 5 bases and at J to 3 bases, leaving 1 base not matched to a gene. CDR3 DNA sequence: TGTGCCAGCAGTAGGGACAGCTACGAGCAGTACGTC. It is translated as CASSRDSYEQYV.

The genes are TRBV6-5 and TRBJ1-1, with 9 bases fitting TRBD1. From germline, CDR1 is MNHEY and CDR2 SVGAGI. The CDR3 runs to 15 residues. After removal of 7 bases from V and 4 bases from J, the junction contained 10 bases not matched to a gene. The CDR3 is CASTDGGQGGTEAFF. The CDR3, as DNA: TGTGCCAGCACGGATGGGGGACAGGGAGGCACTGAAGCTTTCTTT.

This clone was detected only once. V gene TRBV15 combines with J gene TRBJ2-1; tentatively, D is TRBD1 or TRBD2 (6 bases each). The CDR3 contains 19 residues. Trimming took 2 bases from V and 5 from J, leaving 25 bases between them. The germline V gene has CDR1 LNHNV and CDR2 YYDKDF (reference sequence). The CDR3 region is CATSRTSGATGTRDNEQFF. CDR3 DNA: TGTGCCACCAGCAGAACCTCGGGGGCTACCGGGACGCGGGACAATGAGCAGTTCTTC.

The chain joins TRBV5-4 to TRBJ2-3, with 8 bases matching TRBD1. There are 18 residues in the CDR3. J gave up 4 bases and V 3 bases, and 16 bases lay outside the gene matches. In germline, CDR1 is SGHNT, CDR2 YYREEE (reference sequence). CDR3 sequence reads: CASSSQKDRARSADTQYF. The CDR3 DNA reads as TGTGCCAGCAGCTCCCAGAAGGACAGGGCGCGCAGCGCAGATACGCAGTATTTT. The entire variable domain, with the rest obtained from reference TRBV5-4 and TRBJ2-3, is as follows: ETGVTQSPTHLIKTRGQQVTLRCSSQSGHNTVSWYQQALGQGPQFIFQYYREEENGRGNFPPRFSGLQFPNYSSELNVNALELDDSALYLCASSSQKDRARSADTQYFGPGTRLTVL.

The chain couples TRBV2 to TRBJ2-6; the D gene is possibly TRBD1 (5 bases). Germline loops: CDR1 SNHLY, CDR2 FYNNEI. The germline V and J ends were trimmed by 7 bases and 0 bases, with 13 bases remaining between them. The CDR3 runs to 16 residues. CDR3 in DNA: TGTGCCAGCACTAGACAGCCCCACTCTGGGGCCAACGTCCTGACTTTC. Its translation is CASTRQPHSGANVLTF.

The chain links TRBV18 to TRBJ1-1; unclear D gene. This CDR3 spans 15 amino acids. V was shortened by 1 base and J by 4 bases, with 13 bases between the two germline ends. From germline, CDR1 is KGHSH and CDR2 LQKENI. The CDR3 loop reads CASSPRLSEGTEAFF. The DNA of the CDR3 is TGTGCCAGCTCACCACGTCTGTCAGAGGGCACTGAAGCTTTCTTT.

The chain joins TRBV6-5 to TRBJ1-4, with TRBD1 matching over 10 bases. After removal of 5 bases from V and 7 bases from J, the junction contained 4 bases not matched to a gene. CDR1 MNHEY and CDR2 SVGAGI come from the germline V gene. The CDR3 has 14 residues. The CDR3 sequence: CASSPTGGGEKLFF. The CDR3 DNA sequence: TGTGCCAGCAGTCCGACAGGGGGCGGTGAAAAACTGTTTTTT.

The CDR3 sequence: CASSYSRGNEQFF. CDR3 nucleotide sequence: TGTGCCAGCAGTTACTCGAGGGGCAATGAGCAGTTCTTC. The rearrangement joins TRBV6-5 to TRBJ2-1; tentatively, D is TRBD1 or TRBD2 (5 bases each). The CDR3 is 13 amino acids. The germline V and J ends were trimmed by 0 bases and 6 bases, with 6 bases remaining between them. CDR1 is MNHEY and CDR2 is SVGAGI in the germline V gene.

This chain connects TRBV28 to TRBJ1-1, with a possible D match to TRBD1 (5 bases). There are 15 residues in the CDR3. V was shortened by 5 bases and J by 4 bases, with 17 bases between the two germline ends. The germline gives CDR1 MDHEN, CDR2 SYDVKM. CDR3 loop: CASSPMGSQGTEAFF. The CDR3 nucleotides read TGTGCCAGCAGTCCAATGGGGTCGCAGGGCACTGAAGCTTTCTTT.

The genes are TRBV5-1 and TRBJ1-1; D gene uncertain. CDR1 is SGHRS and CDR2 is YFSETQ in the germline V gene. The V and J ends lost 4 bases and 0 bases respectively, with 10 bases between them. CDR3 length: 14 amino acids. Written as DNA, the CDR3 is TGCGCCAGCAGCCCGAGCGGGGTGAACACTGAAGCTTTCTTT. Translated, it gives CASSPSGVNTEAFF.

V usage is TRBV19 and J usage is TRBJ1-1; D is unclear. Germline V gene sequence: CDR1 LNHDA, CDR2 SQIVND (reference sequence). Trimming took 5 bases from V and 0 from J, leaving 7 bases between them. This CDR3 is built from 13 residues. This chain's CDR3 is CASSGRVNTEAFF. Here the CDR3 DNA reads TGTGCCAGTAGTGGCAGAGTGAACACTGAAGCTTTCTTT.

Here the CDR3 DNA reads TGTGCCTGGAACGTAGCCGGGACTTTCAACACTGAAGCTTTCTTT. Translating gives CAWNVAGTFNTEAFF. This chain links TRBV30 with TRBJ1-1; the D gene is possibly TRBD1 (5 bases). V shed 4 bases and J shed 2 bases, with 17 bases lying between them. Germline V gene sequence: CDR1 GTSNPN, CDR2 SVGIG (reference sequence). The CDR3 loop spans 15 amino acids.

V usage is TRBV15 and J usage is TRBJ1-5; 7 bases are shared with TRBD1. V shed 1 base and J 7 bases; nucleotides not matched to a gene: 10. CDR3 size: 16 residues. The germline V gene encodes CDR1 LNHNV and CDR2 YYDKDF (reference sequence). This CDR3 reads CATSRVRDREGQPQHF. The DNA of the CDR3 is TGTGCCACCAGCAGAGTCCGCGACAGGGAGGGGCAGCCCCAGCATTTT.

The rearrangement joins TRBV27 to TRBJ2-6; D call uncertain. The ends were cut back, 5 bases at V and 0 bases at J, with 8 bases in the middle. The germline V gene has CDR1 MNHEY and CDR2 SMNVEV (reference sequence). The length of the CDR3 is 15 residues. The CDR3 bases are TGTGCCAGCAGTCCCTGGAGCTCTGGGGCCAACGTCCTGACTTTC. It is translated as CASSPWSSGANVLTF.

The chain couples TRBV5-1 to TRBJ2-3; TRBD2 aligns across 12 bases. Germline-derived CDR1 and CDR2 are SGHRS and YFSETQ. The CDR3 is made up of 18 amino acids. The junction had 9 bases not matched to a gene; V was cut back by 4 bases and J by 0 bases. The CDR3 spells CASSQGLAGLSSTDTQYF. CDR3 bases: TGCGCCAGCAGCCAAGGACTAGCGGGATTATCTAGCACAGATACGCAGTATTTT.

CDR3 region: CASTSSSLETQYF. The CDR3 region has the DNA TGTGCCAGCACATCAAGTTCTTTGGAGACCCAGTACTTC. This rearrangement joins TRBV7-2 to TRBJ2-5; unclear D gene. Germline assignment: CDR1 SGHTA and CDR2 FQGNSA. This CDR3 has 13 residues. The V and J ends lost 7 bases and 5 bases respectively, with 14 bases between them. Supplemented by reference TRBV7-2 and TRBJ2-5, the full variable domain reads GAGVSQSPSNKVTEKGKDVELRCDPISGHTALYWYRQSLGQGLEFLIYFQGNSAPDKSGLPSDRFSAERTGGSVSTLTIQRTQQEDSAVYLCASTSSSLETQYFGPGTRLLVL.